This T cell receptor beta chain was sequenced during a study of OX40 agonist ivuxolimab in advanced cancers. Study-wide background: Past anti-PD-1, anti-PD-L1 or anti-CTLA-4 therapy was accepted, and 40% to 45% had received some.

On this clone itself: The antigen remains undetermined.

The study's findings and limits: At 0.1 to 3.0 mg/kg and by week 6, CD4+ and CD8+ T cells in the blood had expanded clonally.

Profiled with immunoSEQ multiplex PCR; TCRdb holds only in-frame clones, not every one. The table has tens of thousands of clones, approximately 82% seen once. There are 12 residues in the CDR3. Germline V gene data show CDR1 as ENHRY and CDR2 as SYGVKD. V dropped 4 bases and J dropped 3 bases, with 7 bases sitting between them. The chain combines TRBV10-3 with TRBJ2-7; TRBD1 is a possible D gene (6 bases). This clonotype was obtained from an adult with an advanced solid tumor such as melanoma, head and neck, liver or kidney cancer. The specimen was CD4+ or CD8+ T cells sorted from blood, collected in a trial of the OX40 agonist ivuxolimab. CDR3 sequence reads: CAISVQGYEQYF. CDR3 DNA: TGTGCCATCAGTGTACAGGGCTACGAGCAGTACTTC.